This TCR beta chain was found in a study of post-analysis software for immune sequencing data. This clonotype was picked up a small number of times. Sequencing libraries made from TCR beta cDNA carried unique molecular identifiers. TCRdb passed the PCR reads through MiXCR, listing each CDR3 protein once. This table holds 800,000 to 950,000 distinct CDR3 sequences, approximately 50% found once. Sequenced sample: blood. The TCR comes from a girl aged 5-17 years with multiple sclerosis.

CDR3 residues: CASSFDLAKNIQYF. In nucleotides, the CDR3 is TGCGCCAGCAGCTTTGATCTAGCCAAAAACATTCAGTACTTC. The chain couples TRBV5-1 to TRBJ2-4; no reliable D call. Trimming removed 2 bases from V and 0 bases from J, with 6 bases in between. The germline CDR1 and CDR2 sequences are SGHRS and YFSETQ. The CDR3 is made up of 14 amino acids.